Each of the 25 T cell receptor beta chains below was sequenced from the same sample in a study of blood T cell repertoires in COVID-19. Generated by immunoSEQ multiplex PCR, the TCRdb table keeps only in-frame clones and is missing some. The data show more than 350,000 clones, approximately 87% seen once. Sequenced material: PBMCs or T cells enriched from blood (not recorded which). These receptor sequences come from a woman aged 45-65 years who had recovered from COVID-19.

The chain uses TRBV12-3 or TRBV12-4 and TRBJ2-1, with 7 positions matching TRBD1. V lost 5 bases, J lost 6 bases, and 1 base stayed unmatched. CDR3 length: 12 amino acids. The CDR3 here is CASSRQGNEQFF. The CDR3 DNA reads TGTGCCAGCAGTCGACAGGGCAATGAGCAGTTCTTC.

CDR3 coding DNA: TGTGCCAGCAGCTTAGGACAGGGACAGGCCCAAGCTTTCTTT. Translated: CASSLGQGQAQAFF. The rearrangement joins TRBV7-6 to TRBJ1-1; TRBD1 matches 8 bases. Trimming at V came to 1 base and at J to 9 bases, leaving 7 bases not matched to a gene. Germline loops: CDR1 SGHVS, CDR2 FNYEAQ. The CDR3 contains 14 residues.

The chain employs TRBV30 and TRBJ1-2; D perhaps matches TRBD1 (6 bases). CDR1 is GTSNPN, CDR2 SVGIG, per germline (reference sequence). This CDR3 is built from 13 residues. The ends were cut back, 3 bases at V and 3 bases at J, with 11 bases in the middle. The CDR3 loop reads CAWRVKGDYGYTF. The DNA for the CDR3 is TGTGCCTGGAGAGTCAAGGGGGACTATGGCTACACCTTC.

This chain links TRBV9 with TRBJ2-2; D perhaps matches TRBD1 (6 bases). The CDR3 consists of 16 residues. V was trimmed by 3 bases and J by 2 bases, leaving 14 bases between them. Germline V lookup: CDR1 SGDLS, CDR2 YYNGEE. CDR3 loop: CASSESPGVNTGELFF. In nucleotides, the CDR3 is TGTGCCAGCAGCGAAAGCCCAGGGGTAAACACCGGGGAGCTGTTTTTT.

V is TRBV16 and J is TRBJ1-3; unclear D gene. V lost 0 bases, J lost 0 bases, and 9 bases lay in between. Germline V gives CDR1 KGHSY, CDR2 FQNENV. This CDR3 has 16 residues. The CDR3, as DNA: TGTGCCAGCAGCCAATCCCAGATTCTCTCTGGAAACACCATATATTTT. This encodes CASSQSQILSGNTIYF.

This clone has more than one count but fewer than ten. The chain recombines TRBV7-9 with TRBJ1-3; D is unclear. Trimming shortened V by 3 bases and J by 2 bases, and 11 bases separated the two germline ends. This CDR3 comprises 15 residues. The germline V gene has CDR1 SEHNR and CDR2 FQNEAQ (reference sequence). CDR3 DNA sequence: TGTGCCAGCAGCTTTCTTGGAGAGGCTGGAAACACCATATATTTT. As protein: CASSFLGEAGNTIYF. The variable domain in full, with the rest retrieved from reference TRBV7-9 and TRBJ1-3, is DTGVSQNPRHKITKRGQNVTFRCDPISEHNRLYWYRQTLGQGPEFLTYFQNEAQLEKSRLLSDRFSAERPKGSFSTLEIQRTEQGDSAMYLCASSFLGEAGNTIYFGEGSWLTVV.

This clone was found once. V is TRBV3-1 (or the pseudogene TRBV3-2) and J is TRBJ1-6, with 7 bases identical to TRBD1. The CDR3 runs 16 residues. With 2 bases clipped from V and 9 bases from J, the junction kept 10 bases outside the gene matches. Germline CDR1 LGHDT, CDR2 YNNKEL (reference sequence). The CDR3 DNA sequence: TGTGCCAGCAGCCAAATAGGGACAGTTGGGATTTCACCCCTCCACTTT. Its translation is CASSQIGTVGISPLHF.

The V call is TRBV5-4, the J call TRBJ2-7; TRBD2 matches 9 bases. This CDR3 is 17 amino acids long. The junction had 10 bases not matched to a gene; V was cut back by 3 bases and J by 0 bases. CDR1 is SGHNT and CDR2 is YYREEE in the germline V gene (reference sequence). The CDR3 DNA reads TGTGCCAGCAGCTACTTAATAGCGGGGGCCTCCTCCTACGAGCAGTACTTC. This codes for CASSYLIAGASSYEQYF.

In DNA form, the CDR3 reads TGTGCCAGCAGCTTAACAGGGGGGACGAACACTGAAGCTTTCTTT. This gives the protein CASSLTGGTNTEAFF. The chain is built from TRBV7-2 and TRBJ1-1; 8 bases align to TRBD1. The junction had 3 bases not matched to a gene; V was cut back by 2 bases and J by 1 base. CDR3 length: 15 amino acids. The germline gives CDR1 SGHTA, CDR2 FQGNSA. The full variable domain, in which reference TRBV7-2 and TRBJ1-1 provide the parts outside the CDR3, is GAGVSQSPSNKVTEKGKDVELRCDPISGHTALYWYRQSLGQGLEFLIYFQGNSAPDKSGLPSDRFSAERTGGSVSTLTIQRTQQEDSAVYLCASSLTGGTNTEAFFGQGTRLTVV.

V gene TRBV5-8 combines with J gene TRBJ2-1; TRBD2 agrees at 9 bases. The CDR3 contains 19 residues. Germline values: CDR1 SGHTS, CDR2 YDEGEE. Trimming took 4 bases from V and 3 from J; bases not matched to a gene: 17. The CDR3 loop is CASSPILGAGGLRYNEQFF. CDR3 sequence (DNA): TGTGCCAGCAGCCCAATCTTGGGAGCGGGGGGCCTTCGCTACAATGAGCAGTTCTTC.

This clone was seen a handful of times. The CDR3 is CASSPSGGGTYEQYF. Written as DNA, the CDR3 is TGTGCCAGCAGTCCTAGCGGGGGGGGTACCTACGAGCAGTACTTC. The V gene is TRBV27, the J gene TRBJ2-7, with 12 nucleotides matching TRBD2. J gave up 2 bases and V 5 bases, and 4 bases lay outside the gene matches. Germline V gene sequence: CDR1 MNHEY, CDR2 SMNVEV (reference sequence). The CDR3 covers 15 residues.

The rearrangement links TRBV19 to TRBJ1-5; unclear D gene. CDR1 LNHDA and CDR2 SQIVND come from the germline V gene (reference sequence). CDR3 length: 14 residues. V was clipped by 5 bases and J by 7 bases, with 15 bases between them. The CDR3 nucleotides are TGTGCCAGTAGTCCCGCCGACATGCAACAGCCCCAGCATTTT. This translates into CASSPADMQQPQHF.

The genes are TRBV2 and TRBJ1-4, with D maybe TRBD1 (5 bases). Germline V lookup: CDR1 SNHLY, CDR2 FYNNEI. V shed 8 bases and J shed 6 bases, with 16 bases lying between them. This CDR3 region has 14 residues. CDR3 loop: CASLGSRVYEKLFF. The CDR3, as DNA: TGTGCCAGCTTGGGCTCCAGGGTTTATGAAAAACTGTTTTTT.

The rearrangement joins TRBV29-1 to TRBJ1-2; 10 nucleotides line up with TRBD1. Germline V gene data show CDR1 as SQVTM and CDR2 as ANQGSEA. This CDR3 comprises 14 residues. V lost 6 bases to trimming and J lost 0 bases; unmatched junction nucleotides: 4. As DNA, the CDR3 is TGCAGCGTCCACGGGACAGGGGCTAACTATGGCTACACCTTC. Translation: CSVHGTGANYGYTF.

This chain uses TRBV18 with TRBJ1-1; D is ambiguous. CDR1 is KGHSH, CDR2 LQKENI, per germline. V was cut by 3 bases and J by 5 bases, with 16 bases left in between. The CDR3 sequence is 15 residues long. CDR3 sequence (DNA): TGTGCCAGCTCACCTCAATTCACCGAGTCGACTGAAGCTTTCTTT. This encodes CASSPQFTESTEAFF.

This chain joins TRBV30 and TRBJ1-5; D is perhaps TRBD1 (5 bases). V was shortened by 5 bases and J by 4 bases, with 15 bases between the two germline ends. The CDR3 has 14 residues. The germline V gene has CDR1 GTSNPN and CDR2 SVGIG (reference sequence). The CDR3 is CAWALAGGNQPQHF. The CDR3 region has the DNA TGTGCCTGGGCCTTGGCGGGGGGTAATCAGCCCCAGCATTTT.

The genes are TRBV2 and TRBJ1-4; 8 bases are shared with TRBD1. Germline CDR1 and CDR2: SNHLY and FYNNEI. The CDR3 length is 19 residues. Trimming removed 5 bases from V and 0 bases from J; junction bases left unmatched: 14. The CDR3 nucleotides are TGTGCCAGCAGTCTAGAGACAGGGGCCGGGTGGGCAACTAATGAAAAACTGTTTTTT. Protein: CASSLETGAGWATNEKLFF.

This sequence joins TRBV7-2 and TRBJ2-1; 8 bases align to TRBD1. The V and J ends lost 1 base and 2 bases, in that order; junction bases with no gene match: 7. The CDR3 runs to 17 residues. Germline V lookup: CDR1 SGHTA, CDR2 FQGNSA. The CDR3 sequence is CASSLGRTGSPYNEQFF. CDR3 DNA: TGTGCCAGCAGCTTAGGCCGGACAGGGAGCCCCTACAATGAGCAGTTCTTC.

This clone was seen just once. This chain joins TRBV10-3 and TRBJ2-7; 13 nucleotides agree with TRBD2. The germline gives CDR1 ENHRY, CDR2 SYGVKD. This CDR3 is built from 15 residues. With 4 bases clipped from V and 4 bases from J, the junction kept 4 bases outside the gene matches. The CDR3 spells CAISGTSGGLYEQYF. As DNA, the CDR3 is TGTGCCATCAGTGGGACTAGCGGGGGCTTATACGAGCAGTACTTC.

In the case of this clone: This specimen includes other DNA sequences encoding the same CDR3. V and J are TRBV3-1 (or the pseudogene TRBV3-2) and TRBJ1-1, with D tentatively TRBD1 (5 bases). Germline V gene sequence: CDR1 LGHDT, CDR2 YNNKEL (reference sequence). This CDR3 has 14 amino acids. V was cut by 1 base and J by 4 bases, with 10 bases left in between. CDR3 protein: CASSQGQGFTEAFF. CDR3 nucleotides: TGTGCCAGCAGCCAAGGCCAGGGATTCACTGAAGCTTTCTTT.

V and J are TRBV5-1 and TRBJ2-3; D is perhaps TRBD1 (8 bases). Germline assignment: CDR1 SGHRS and CDR2 YFSETQ. The CDR3 totals 16 residues. V lost 6 bases and J lost 4, with 21 bases in between. CDR3 DNA: TGCGCCAGCAACAGGGGGGGGGCCGAGGGTGCAGATACGCAGTATTTT. This encodes CASNRGGAEGADTQYF.

The sample holds one count of this clone. The V call is TRBV7-2, the J call TRBJ2-4; D gene ambiguous. The V end lost 2 bases, the J end lost 6 bases, and 11 bases lay between the germline ends. CDR1 and CDR2 (germline): SGHTA, FQGNSA. The CDR3 extends over 14 amino acids. The DNA for the CDR3 is TGTGCCAGCAGCTTATCTTCAGACTCAAACATTCAGTACTTC. Translating it yields CASSLSSDSNIQYF.

V and J are TRBV4-1 and TRBJ2-1, with D possibly TRBD1 on 5 matching bases. V was shortened by 0 bases and J by 5 bases, with 23 bases between the two germline ends. Germline V lookup: CDR1 MGHRA, CDR2 YSYEKL. CDR3 length: 19 residues. The CDR3 is CASSQEKGMGSFRNNEQFF. DNA of the CDR3: TGCGCCAGCAGCCAAGAGAAGGGGATGGGCTCGTTCAGAAACAATGAGCAGTTCTTC.

The chain links TRBV6-2 or TRBV6-3 to TRBJ2-7, with 8 bases fitting TRBD1. Unmatched junction bases numbered 7, after V lost 1 base and J lost 5 bases. Germline CDR1 reads MNHEY; CDR2 reads SVGEGT. The CDR3 is made up of 15 amino acids. The CDR3 spells CASSYYGQGVDEQYF. The CDR3, as DNA: TGTGCCAGCAGTTACTACGGACAGGGAGTGGACGAGCAGTACTTC.

The chain links TRBV6-4 to TRBJ2-2, with TRBD2 as a possible D gene (6 bases). Trimming shortened V by 9 bases and J by 2 bases, and 13 bases separated the two germline ends. The CDR3 loop spans 14 amino acids. Looked up from germline, CDR1 is MRHNA and CDR2 is SNTAGT. This CDR3 is CASQAGSNTGELFF. CDR3 nucleotide sequence: TGTGCCAGTCAGGCCGGGAGCAACACCGGGGAGCTGTTTTTT.